This T cell receptor beta chain was captured by sequencing in a study of blood T cell repertoires in COVID-19. In the study overall: COVID-19 samples, acute and convalescent, were from the United States, Italy and Spain.

As handled by the study authors: Using reference gene primer amplification, nucleated cell counts were estimated. TCRdb's table, derived via immunoSEQ multiplex PCR, lists solely in-frame clones and lacks some. That table is the source of V, J and clone size, and D and trimming were worked out from the DNA. This sample has around 240,000 clones; about 79% occur once, and the top ten carry about 1.5%. The CDR3 runs 16 residues. With V trimmed by 2 bases and J by 3 bases, 7 bases remained unmatched. Germline V gene data show CDR1 as MNHEY and CDR2 as SVGAGI. The chain combines TRBV6-5 with TRBJ1-1; TRBD1 matches 9 bases. The receptor comes from a woman aged 40 to 50 who had recovered from COVID-19. Input material: peripheral blood. CDR3 DNA sequence: TGTGCCAGCAGTTACCTACCCCGGACAGGGGACACTGAAGCTTTCTTT. Translated, it gives CASSYLPRTGDTEAFF.